One T cell receptor (beta chain) is described in this entry. The data derive from a study of blood T cells in healthy people across ages. Together with a sample-barcoded 5' primer, a J-beta primer mix was included in a second PCR lasting about 6 to 11 cycles. TCRdb reprocessed the 5' RACE reads via MiXCR and lists one record per CDR3 protein. The sample includes 750,000 to 950,000 distinct CDR3 sequences, about 48% of them seen just once. There are 16 residues in the CDR3. Losses at the gene ends were 5 bases for V and 2 bases for J; bases not matched to a gene: 11. The germline V gene has CDR1 MDHEN and CDR2 SYDVKM.

The sequencing input was blood. The clonotype comes from an elderly man in good health. V usage is TRBV28 and J usage is TRBJ1-2; TRBD1 matches 7 bases. CDR3 sequence reads: CASSVGTKQGNYGYTF. The CDR3 DNA is TGTGCCAGCAGTGTAGGAACGAAACAGGGGAACTATGGCTACACCTTC.